This T cell receptor beta chain was retrieved from a study of identical twins. Germline values: CDR1 DFQATT, CDR2 SNEGSKA (reference sequence). Germline trimming cut 5 bases from V and 5 bases from J; bases unmatched to any gene: 14. This CDR3 contains 16 residues. Study results and caveats: Conclusions were based on cross-sectional statistical analysis, without following the same donors.

TCRdb analysed the 5' RACE reads with MiXCR anew, one entry per CDR3 protein. The sample gives 400,000 or so distinct CDR3 sequences, 9% of which show up once; about 8.1% is in the top ten. Concerning this clonotype: What it binds is unknown.

The clonotype was recovered from a woman aged 50 to 60 in good health. The sequencing sample was made of naive T cells sorted from blood. The genes are TRBV20-1 and TRBJ2-5; the match to TRBD1 covers 10 bases. The CDR3 DNA is TGCAGTGCTGAAACTCCGGGACAGGGGCTTTCGGAGACCCAGTACTTC. This encodes CSAETPGQGLSETQYF.